This T cell receptor (beta chain) was captured in a study of control samples from healthy donors and cancer patients. CDR3 length equals 11 residues. CDR1 MGHDK and CDR2 SYGVNS come from the germline V gene. The V end lost 6 bases, the J end lost 5 bases, and 7 bases lay between the germline ends. TCRdb keeps only in-frame clones here, not all; method: immunoSEQ multiplex PCR. The repertoire holds over 10,000 clones, with 85% to 95% as singletons. The receptor was isolated from a man older than 75 with lung cancer. The chain links TRBV25-1 to TRBJ1-2; D is perhaps TRBD1 (5 bases). Sequenced material: PBMCs. The CDR3 region is CASRDRYGYTF. CDR3 DNA: TGTGCCAGCAGAGACAGATATGGCTACACCTTC.